Listed below are T cell receptor beta chains from one sample, sequenced in a study of blood T cell repertoires in COVID-19. Repertoires were generated with immunoSEQ multiplex PCR, while TCRdb's copy carries only in-frame clones and drops some. Here the sample spans hundreds of thousands of clones, approximately 89% being singletons. What was sequenced was PBMCs or T cells enriched from blood (not recorded which). All receptors come from a man aged 40-49 years in a cohort exposed to, infected with or recovered from COVID-19 (not recorded which). Both conserved end residues are part of each CDR3. The D gene is left open where the match is weak. Some rows mark clone size as missing; the rest say once, few, many or name a class of expanded clone.

CDR3 DNA,CDR3 protein,V gene,J gene,clone size,D gene
TGCAGCGCATCCACGGGACTAGCCAAAAACATTCAGTACTTC,CSASTGLAKNIQYF,TRBV29-1,TRBJ2-4,-,-
TGTGCCAGCAGCTCACAGGGGGCCACAGATACGCAGTATTTT,CASSSQGATDTQYF,TRBV7-2,TRBJ2-3,once,TRBD1
TGCGCCAGCAGACCCGACAGGGACACTGAAGCTTTCTTT,CASRPDRDTEAFF,TRBV4-1,TRBJ1-1,-,TRBD1
TGCGCCAGCAGCCCCCCGGGCGGGGATACGCAGTATTTT,CASSPPGGDTQYF,TRBV5-1,TRBJ2-3,-,-
TGTGCCAGCAGTGGCCGACTAGCGGGTATCACAGATACGCAGTATTTT,CASSGRLAGITDTQYF,TRBV2,TRBJ2-3,-,TRBD2
TGCGCCAGCAGCTTGCCTGGGGGAGGTGAAGCTTTCTTT,CASSLPGGGEAFF,TRBV5-1,TRBJ1-1,once,-
TGTGCCAGCAGCTTAGCGCTGCTAGTTACGGGGGGACACAATGAGCAGTTCTTC,CASSLALLVTGGHNEQFF,TRBV7-8,TRBJ2-1,-,TRBD2
TGCGCCAGCAGCCAGCCCACGACTAGTCCCTACGAGCAGTACTTC,CASSQPTTSPYEQYF,TRBV4-1,TRBJ2-7,-,-
TGCGCCCTGTCGTTGTCGGGGATAAACGAGCAGTACTTC,CALSLSGINEQYF,TRBV10-2,TRBJ2-7,-,-
TGCGCCAGCAGCCCCGGACTAATTACAAATGAGCAGTTCTTC,CASSPGLITNEQFF,TRBV5-1,TRBJ2-1,-,-
TGTGCCAGCAGGTCAGGGGGCATCGACACTGAAGCTTTCTTT,CASRSGGIDTEAFF,TRBV28,TRBJ1-1,-,TRBD1
TGTGCCAGCACTAACAGGGTTTTTTTTGGCTACACCTTC,CASTNRVFFGYTF,TRBV28,TRBJ1-2,once,-
TGCAGCGTTCTTATTGGACAGGGAAACACCATATATTTT,CSVLIGQGNTIYF,TRBV29-1,TRBJ1-3,once,-
TGTGCCAGCAGTAGGACAGGGGAGTCCTACGAGCAGTACTTC,CASSRTGESYEQYF,TRBV27,TRBJ2-7,once,TRBD1
TGTGCCAGCAGCTTGGCCGGGGTTTATTTAAACACCGGGGAGCTGTTTTTT,CASSLAGVYLNTGELFF,TRBV5-6,TRBJ2-2,-,-
TGTGCCAGCAGCTTAGGGACAGGGGGACCCTACGAGCAGTACTTC,CASSLGTGGPYEQYF,TRBV7-9,TRBJ2-7,-,TRBD1
TGTGCCAGCCGGGGGACAGGGGTAGTCGAGCAGTACTTC,CASRGTGVVEQYF,TRBV6-5,TRBJ2-7,-,TRBD1
TGTGCCAGCAGCTTCCCCCGGGACAGGGACAATGAGCAGTTCTTC,CASSFPRDRDNEQFF,TRBV7-9,TRBJ2-1,-,TRBD1
TGTGCCACCACTCCGGACACTTACAATGAGCAGTTCTTC,CATTPDTYNEQFF,TRBV15,TRBJ2-1,-,-
TGCGCCAGCAGCTTAAAGGCGGAGAACACTGAAGCTTTCTTT,CASSLKAENTEAFF,TRBV5-1,TRBJ1-1,-,-
TGCAGCGGCGAGGGGCAGGGGGCCCTCACAGATACGCAGTATTTT,CSGEGQGALTDTQYF,TRBV29-1,TRBJ2-3,-,TRBD1
TGTGCCTGGATTCCGCGGACAGGAAATAATTCACCCCTCCACTTT,CAWIPRTGNNSPLHF,TRBV30,TRBJ1-6,once,TRBD1
TGTGCCAGCAGTTATTCTAATGTGTGGGCCAAAAACATTCAGTACTTC,CASSYSNVWAKNIQYF,TRBV6-5,TRBJ2-4,once,-
TGTGCCAGCAGTTCCCACAGGGGGCGTGAGCAGTACTTC,CASSSHRGREQYF,TRBV28,TRBJ2-7,-,TRBD1
TGTGCCAGCAGCTTTATAGGTGGGACAGGGCTGTTCTTC,CASSFIGGTGLFF,TRBV11-2,TRBJ2-1,-,TRBD1
TGTGCCAGCAGCCAAGAGGTCCTAGCAGGCACCGGGGAGCTGTTTTTT,CASSQEVLAGTGELFF,TRBV3-1/TRBV3-2,TRBJ2-2,-,-
TGTGCCAGCAGTGGGGATTCGGGACAGGGGACCTACGAGCAGTACTTC,CASSGDSGQGTYEQYF,TRBV6-1,TRBJ2-7,-,TRBD1
TGTGCCAGCAGCAGGACTAGCGGGAAGGGAGAGACCCAGTACTTC,CASSRTSGKGETQYF,TRBV2,TRBJ2-5,once,TRBD2
TGTGCCAGCAGCTTGTTCGACAGAAGAAATTCACCCCTCCACTTT,CASSLFDRRNSPLHF,TRBV5-6,TRBJ1-6,-,-
TGTGCCAGCCGAAGCGGGGGGACCGAGCAGTACTTC,CASRSGGTEQYF,TRBV28,TRBJ2-7,-,TRBD2
TGCGCCAGCAGCCAAGTGGGGACAGCAAGCAATGAGCAGTTCTTC,CASSQVGTASNEQFF,TRBV4-1,TRBJ2-1,-,TRBD1
TGTGCCAGCAGCTTCCAGGGGGCCTCAGGCGAGCAGTACTTC,CASSFQGASGEQYF,TRBV5-6,TRBJ2-7,-,TRBD1
TGTGCCAGCAGCGGACGACAGGGCCAGATCCTAAACATTCAGTACTTC,CASSGRQGQILNIQYF,TRBV7-9,TRBJ2-4,-,TRBD1
TGTGCCAGCAGCCGCGGACAGAGCTCTGGAAACACCATATATTTT,CASSRGQSSGNTIYF,TRBV7-9,TRBJ1-3,-,-
TGTGCCACCAGCAGAGGCGGACAGGGGGCAACTGAAGCTTTCTTT,CATSRGGQGATEAFF,TRBV15,TRBJ1-1,-,TRBD1